This T cell receptor beta chain is drawn from a study of shared clonotypes between healthy human individuals. General study findings and limits: An anticipated effect of sequencing depth on clonotype sharing among donors was recognized.

The study drew all its donors from Caucasian adults living in Nashville, Tennessee. This clone was detected only once. Its target is not known. The CDR3 sequence is 14 residues long. Germline V CDR1 and CDR2: SGHRS, YFSETQ. Germline trimming cut 3 bases from V and 2 bases from J; bases unmatched to any gene: 5. As processed by the authors: Filtering differed for immunoSEQ, which gave only junction sequences without quality scores. The repertoire was sequenced with immunoSEQ multiplex PCR; TCRdb's copy has only in-frame clones and lacks some. The DNA was the basis for D and trimming; V, J and clone size are from that table. The table lists approximately 480,000 clones, over 75% of them singletons.

This sequence originates from a woman in her 40s in good health. Some clones in this sample may be carry-over from other donors' samples. The source material was PBMCs. This chain joins TRBV5-1 and TRBJ2-7, with 7 nucleotides matching TRBD2. For the CDR3, the DNA is TGCGCCAGCAGCTCGGTAGCGGGCACCTACGAGCAGTACTTC. It is translated as CASSSVAGTYEQYF.